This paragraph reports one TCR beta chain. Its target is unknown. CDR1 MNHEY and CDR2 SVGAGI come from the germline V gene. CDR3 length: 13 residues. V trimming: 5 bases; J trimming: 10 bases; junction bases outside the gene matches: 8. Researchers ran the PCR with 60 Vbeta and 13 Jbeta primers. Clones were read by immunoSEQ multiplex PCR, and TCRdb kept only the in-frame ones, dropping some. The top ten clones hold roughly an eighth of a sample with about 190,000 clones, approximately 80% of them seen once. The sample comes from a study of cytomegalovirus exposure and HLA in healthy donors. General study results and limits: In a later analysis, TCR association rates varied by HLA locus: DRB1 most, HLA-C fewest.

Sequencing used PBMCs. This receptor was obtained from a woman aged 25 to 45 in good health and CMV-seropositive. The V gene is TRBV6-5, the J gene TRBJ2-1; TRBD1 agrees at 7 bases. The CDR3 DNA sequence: TGTGCCAGCAGTGAACAGGGGAGAGGGGAGCAGTTCTTC. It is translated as CASSEQGRGEQFF.